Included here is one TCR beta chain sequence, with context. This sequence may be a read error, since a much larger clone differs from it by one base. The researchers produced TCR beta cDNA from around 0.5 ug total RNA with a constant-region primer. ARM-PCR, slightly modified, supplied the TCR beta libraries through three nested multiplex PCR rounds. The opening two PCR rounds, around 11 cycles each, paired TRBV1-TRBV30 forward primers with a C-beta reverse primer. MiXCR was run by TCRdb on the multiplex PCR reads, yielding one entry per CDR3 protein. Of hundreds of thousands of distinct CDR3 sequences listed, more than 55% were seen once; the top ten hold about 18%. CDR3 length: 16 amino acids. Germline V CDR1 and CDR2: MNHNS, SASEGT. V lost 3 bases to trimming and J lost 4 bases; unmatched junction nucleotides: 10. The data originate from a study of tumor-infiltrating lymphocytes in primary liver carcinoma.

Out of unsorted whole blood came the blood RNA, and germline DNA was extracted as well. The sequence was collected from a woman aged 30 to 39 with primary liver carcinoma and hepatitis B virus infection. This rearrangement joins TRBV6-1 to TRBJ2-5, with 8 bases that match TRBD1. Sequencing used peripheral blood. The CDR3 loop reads CASSDLRGLMGETQYF. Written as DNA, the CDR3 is TGTGCCAGCAGTGACCTCAGGGGGCTGATGGGAGAGACCCAGTACTTC.